The sequence of this T cell receptor beta chain was determined in a study of T cell responses to AZD1222 COVID-19 vaccine. Study-wide results and limits: Increases in Spike-specific TCR breadth and depth were seen after two AZD1222 doses. Spike was spanned by vaccine-associated CD4 TCRs, which were dominant at 160-218 and 743-854.

This CDR3 comprises 15 residues. Germline trimming cut 1 base from V and 9 bases from J; bases unmatched to any gene: 8. The germline gives CDR1 SGHTA, CDR2 FQGNSA. Of note for this clone: Its antigen is as yet unknown.

Assay used: immunoSEQ multiplex PCR; TCRdb lists only in-frame clones, some missing. Among roughly 100,000 clones listed, approximately 90% were seen once. The sample consisted of peripheral blood, taken on day 0 of AZD1222 vaccination. V is TRBV7-2 and J is TRBJ2-1, with 8 positions matching TRBD1. This clonotype was obtained from an adult in good health. CDR3 DNA: TGTGCCAGCAGCTTAGAAGCCAGGGGGCGGGGTGAGCAGTTCTTC. Protein sequence: CASSLEARGRGEQFF.